These 9 T cell receptor beta chains were sequenced from one sample in a study of T-cell reconstitution after alpha-beta-depleted transplantation in children. Researchers prepared the TCRbeta library using unique molecular identifiers, the study reports. TCRdb analysed the PCR reads with MiXCR anew, one entry per CDR3 protein. The sample lists some 220,000 distinct CDR3 sequences; roughly a tenth were seen once. This specimen was PBMCs, taken before TCRalphabeta/CD19-depleted stem cell transplant. The source is a child under two years old with acute myeloid leukemia, due to receive a stem cell transplant.

This clonotype was detected a few times. The chain couples TRBV20-1 to TRBJ2-1; TRBD2 aligns across 13 bases. Germline V gene lookup returns CDR1 DFQATT and CDR2 SNEGSKA (reference sequence). Trimming removed 4 bases from V and 3 bases from J; junction bases left unmatched: 12. The CDR3 extends over 18 amino acids. The CDR3 DNA is TGCAGTGCTATGTCGAGACTAGCGGGAGGCCCACACTACAATGAGCAGTTCTTC. Its protein product is CSAMSRLAGGPHYNEQFF.

At least ten counts were recorded for this clonotype. The chain combines TRBV5-6 with TRBJ1-4, with 8 nucleotides matching TRBD1. V dropped 3 bases and J dropped 5; count of bases not matched to a gene: 3. The CDR3 totals 14 residues. Germline CDR1 is SGHDT and CDR2 is YYEEEE. In nucleotides, the CDR3 is TGTGCCAGCAGCTCCCGGACAGGGAATGAAAAACTGTTTTTT. Protein product: CASSSRTGNEKLFF.

On this clonotype: This may stem from a read error, because a much larger clone lies one nucleotide away. This rearrangement joins TRBV12-3 or TRBV12-4 to TRBJ2-1; TRBD2 matches at 9 bases. The CDR3 runs 15 residues. CDR3 in amino acids: CACSPRTSAYNEQFF. The CDR3, as DNA: TGTGCCTGCAGTCCCCGGACTAGCGCCTACAATGAGCAGTTCTTC.

This clonotype has at least ten counts. J is TRBJ2-1 and V is TRBV4-1; D ambiguous. V lost 5 bases to trimming and J lost 5 bases, with 10 bases between them. Germline loops: CDR1 MGHRA, CDR2 YSYEKL. The CDR3 has 13 residues. The CDR3 reads CASSEASNNEQFF. The CDR3 DNA sequence: TGCGCCAGCAGCGAAGCGAGCAACAATGAGCAGTTCTTC.

This clonotype was counted ten times or more. V is TRBV25-1 and J is TRBJ2-6; no firm D call. V was clipped by 4 bases and J by 0 bases, with 13 bases between them. The CDR3 runs to 17 residues. Germline V gives CDR1 MGHDK, CDR2 SYGVNS. CDR3 region: CASSGLGLNSGANVLTF. The CDR3 DNA sequence: TGTGCCAGCAGTGGGCTTGGATTAAACTCTGGGGCCAACGTCCTGACTTTC.

The gene calls are TRBV28 and TRBJ2-5, with D possibly matching TRBD2 (5 bases). Between the trimmed V and J ends, which lost 3 bases and 5 bases, there was a span of 10 bases. The CDR3 totals 13 residues. Germline loops: CDR1 MDHEN, CDR2 SYDVKM. CDR3 sequence (DNA): TGTGCCAGCAGTTTTGAGGGCTGGGAGACCCAGTACTTC. Translated, it gives CASSFEGWETQYF.

This clonotype has just a few counts. The V call is TRBV7-8, the J call TRBJ1-1; D not certain. V gave up 4 bases and J gave up 4 bases, with 13 bases separating them. The CDR3 is 14 residues long. The germline V gene encodes CDR1 SGHVS and CDR2 FQNEAQ. CDR3 residues: CASSSQHTSTEAFF. The CDR3 DNA reads TGTGCCAGCAGCTCCCAACACACGAGCACTGAAGCTTTCTTT.

Regarding this clonotype: A clone one base away is much larger, so this may be a read error. This sequence joins TRBV7-8 and TRBJ2-3; possible D gene TRBD1, 6 bases. The CDR3 has 17 amino acids. The germline V gene encodes CDR1 SGHVS and CDR2 FQNEAQ. CDR3 sequence: CASSPPLGGESTDTQNF. DNA of the CDR3: TGTGCCAGCAGCCCACCTTTAGGGGGAGAGAGCACAGATACGCAGAATTTT.

The genes are TRBV2 and TRBJ2-4; 7 bases align to TRBD1. The V and J ends lost 5 bases and 1 base, in that order; junction bases with no gene match: 5. The CDR3 has 15 residues. CDR1 is SNHLY and CDR2 is FYNNEI in the germline V gene. CDR3 DNA: TGTGCCAGCAGTAAGGGACAGCTGGCCAAAAACATTCAGTACTTC. Protein: CASSKGQLAKNIQYF.